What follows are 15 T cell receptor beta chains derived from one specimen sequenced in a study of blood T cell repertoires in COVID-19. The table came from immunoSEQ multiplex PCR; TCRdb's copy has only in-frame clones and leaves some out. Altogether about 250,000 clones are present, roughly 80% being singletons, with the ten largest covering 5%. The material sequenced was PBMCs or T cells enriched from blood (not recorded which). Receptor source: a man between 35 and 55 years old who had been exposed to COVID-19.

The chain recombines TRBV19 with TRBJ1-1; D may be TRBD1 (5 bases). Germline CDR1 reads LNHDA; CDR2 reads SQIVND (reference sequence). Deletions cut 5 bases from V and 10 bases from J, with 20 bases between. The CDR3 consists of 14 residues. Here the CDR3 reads CASSPIQDQGAAFF. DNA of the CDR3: TGTGCCAGTAGTCCCATACAAGATCAGGGTGCAGCTTTCTTT.

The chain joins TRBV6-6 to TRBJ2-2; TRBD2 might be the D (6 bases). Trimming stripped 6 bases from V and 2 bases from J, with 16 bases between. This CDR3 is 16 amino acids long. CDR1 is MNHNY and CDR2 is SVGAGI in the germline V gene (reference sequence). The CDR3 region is CASSSVGGSNTGELFF. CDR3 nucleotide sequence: TGTGCCAGCAGCTCAGTTGGAGGGAGTAACACCGGGGAGCTGTTTTTT.

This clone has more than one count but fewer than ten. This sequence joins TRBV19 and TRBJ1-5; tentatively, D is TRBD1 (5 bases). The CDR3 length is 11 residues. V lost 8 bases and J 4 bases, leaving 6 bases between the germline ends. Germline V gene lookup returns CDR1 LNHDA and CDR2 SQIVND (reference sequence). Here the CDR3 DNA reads TGTGCCAGTGGGGGGAATCAGCCCCAGCATTTT. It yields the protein CASGGNQPQHF.

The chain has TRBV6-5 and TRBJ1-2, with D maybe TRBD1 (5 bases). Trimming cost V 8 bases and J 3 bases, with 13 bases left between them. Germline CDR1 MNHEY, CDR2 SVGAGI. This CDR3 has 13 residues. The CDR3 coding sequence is TGTGCCAGCTTAACCCAGGGTTACTATGGCTACACCTTC. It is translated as CASLTQGYYGYTF.

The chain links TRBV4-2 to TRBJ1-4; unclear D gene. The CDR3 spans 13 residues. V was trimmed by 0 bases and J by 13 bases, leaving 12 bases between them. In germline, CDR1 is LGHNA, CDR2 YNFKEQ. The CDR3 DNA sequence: TGTGCCAGCAGCCAAGACGGCGTCGGCGGACTGTTTTTT. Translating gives CASSQDGVGGLFF.

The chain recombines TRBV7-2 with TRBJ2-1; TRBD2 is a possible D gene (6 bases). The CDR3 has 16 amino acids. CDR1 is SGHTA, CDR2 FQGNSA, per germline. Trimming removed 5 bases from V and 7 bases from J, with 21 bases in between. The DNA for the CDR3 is TGTGCCAGCAGCATTAGCGGAACCACGATGGGGAATGAGCAGTTCTTC. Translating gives CASSISGTTMGNEQFF.

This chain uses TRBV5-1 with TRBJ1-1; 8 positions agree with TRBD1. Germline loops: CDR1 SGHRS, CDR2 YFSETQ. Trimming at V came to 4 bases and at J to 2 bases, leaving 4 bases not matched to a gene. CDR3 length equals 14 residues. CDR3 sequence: CASSQDRENTEAFF. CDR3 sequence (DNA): TGCGCCAGCAGCCAGGACAGGGAAAACACTGAAGCTTTCTTT.

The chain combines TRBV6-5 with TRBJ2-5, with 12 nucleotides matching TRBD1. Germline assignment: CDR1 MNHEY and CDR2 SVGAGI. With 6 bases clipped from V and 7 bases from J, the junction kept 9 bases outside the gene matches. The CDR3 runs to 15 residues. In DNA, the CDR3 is TGTGCCAGCAGGGGACAGGGGGCCGCCCTGGGGACCCAGTACTTC. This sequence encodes CASRGQGAALGTQYF.

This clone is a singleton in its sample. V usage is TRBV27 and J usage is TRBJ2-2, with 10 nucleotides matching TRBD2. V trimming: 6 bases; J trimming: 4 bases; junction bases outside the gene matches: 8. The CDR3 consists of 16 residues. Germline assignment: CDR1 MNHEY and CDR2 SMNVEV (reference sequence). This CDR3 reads CASRQISGRATGELFF. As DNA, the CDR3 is TGTGCCAGCAGACAGATCAGCGGGAGGGCCACCGGGGAGCTGTTTTTT.

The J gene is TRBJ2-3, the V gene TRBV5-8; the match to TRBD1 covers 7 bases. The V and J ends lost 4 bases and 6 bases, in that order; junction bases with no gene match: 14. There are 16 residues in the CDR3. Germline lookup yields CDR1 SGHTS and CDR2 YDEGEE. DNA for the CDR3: TGTGCCAGCAGCCCCGGATGGGACAGAAACACCGATACGCAGTATTTT. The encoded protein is CASSPGWDRNTDTQYF.

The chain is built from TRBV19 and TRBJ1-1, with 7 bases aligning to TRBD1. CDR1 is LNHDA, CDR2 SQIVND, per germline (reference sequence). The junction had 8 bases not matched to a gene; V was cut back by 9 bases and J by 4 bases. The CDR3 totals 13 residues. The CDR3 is CASGPDRSTEAFF. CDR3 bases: TGTGCCAGCGGACCGGACAGGTCCACTGAAGCTTTCTTT.

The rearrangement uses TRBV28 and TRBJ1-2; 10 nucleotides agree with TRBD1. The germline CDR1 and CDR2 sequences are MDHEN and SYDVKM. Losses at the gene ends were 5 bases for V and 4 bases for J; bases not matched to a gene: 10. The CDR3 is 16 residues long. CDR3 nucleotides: TGTGCCAGCAGTGACAGGGGGCGTTTTGTTAGCTATGGCTACACCTTC. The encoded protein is CASSDRGRFVSYGYTF.

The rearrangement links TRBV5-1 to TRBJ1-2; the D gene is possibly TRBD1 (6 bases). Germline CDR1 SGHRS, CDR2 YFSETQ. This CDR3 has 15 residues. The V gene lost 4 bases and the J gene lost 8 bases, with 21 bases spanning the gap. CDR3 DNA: TGCGCCAGCAGCGTGACAGGACCCGACGGGGAGGGCTACACCTTC. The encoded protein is CASSVTGPDGEGYTF.

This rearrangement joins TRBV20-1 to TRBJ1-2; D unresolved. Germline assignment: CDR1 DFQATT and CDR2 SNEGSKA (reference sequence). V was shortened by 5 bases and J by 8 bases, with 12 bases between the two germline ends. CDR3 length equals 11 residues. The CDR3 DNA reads TGCAGTGCTCGCCCCCCGGGGGGCTACACCTTC. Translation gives CSARPPGGYTF.

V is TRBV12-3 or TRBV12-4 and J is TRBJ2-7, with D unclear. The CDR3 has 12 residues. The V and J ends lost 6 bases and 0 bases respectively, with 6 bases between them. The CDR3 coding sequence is TGTGCCAGCAGATATAGCTCCTACGAGCAGTACTTC. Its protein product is CASRYSSYEQYF.